This T cell receptor beta chain was found in a study of T cell clonality in common variable immunodeficiency. TCRdb keeps only in-frame clones here, not all; method: immunoSEQ multiplex PCR. The sample presents about 37,000 clones, none singletons. Caucasian heritage predominated among both patients and controls. Heparinized whole blood, about 5 to 8.5 ml, came from each donor. This clone showed up many times. This clonotype was obtained from a person aged 18 to 75 in good health. Sequenced: peripheral blood mononuclear cells.

CDR3 bases read: TGCAGCAAAGTTGAGGCGGGAGGGCCGAGGAATGAG. This sequence encodes CSKVEAGGPRNE. The whole CDR3 protein is CSKVEAGGPRNEQFF. The rearrangement uses TRBV20-1 and TRBJ2-1, with TRBD2 matching over 9 bases. The CDR3 end is not reached by the read, which stops 3 residues before it; the germline J gene fills it in. Germline V gives CDR1 DFQATT, CDR2 SNEGSKA (reference sequence). CDR3 length: 15 amino acids.